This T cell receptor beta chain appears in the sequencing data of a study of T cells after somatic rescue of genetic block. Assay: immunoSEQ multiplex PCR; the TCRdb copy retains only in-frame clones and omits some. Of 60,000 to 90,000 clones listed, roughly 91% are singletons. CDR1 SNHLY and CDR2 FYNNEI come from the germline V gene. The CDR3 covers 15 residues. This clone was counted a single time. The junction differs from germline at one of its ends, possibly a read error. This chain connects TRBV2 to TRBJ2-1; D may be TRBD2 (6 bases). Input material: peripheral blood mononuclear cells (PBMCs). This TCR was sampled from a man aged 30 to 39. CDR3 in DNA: TGTGCCAACAGTATTGACGGGGGCTCCTACAATGAGCAGTTCTTC. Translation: CANSIDGGSYNEQFF.